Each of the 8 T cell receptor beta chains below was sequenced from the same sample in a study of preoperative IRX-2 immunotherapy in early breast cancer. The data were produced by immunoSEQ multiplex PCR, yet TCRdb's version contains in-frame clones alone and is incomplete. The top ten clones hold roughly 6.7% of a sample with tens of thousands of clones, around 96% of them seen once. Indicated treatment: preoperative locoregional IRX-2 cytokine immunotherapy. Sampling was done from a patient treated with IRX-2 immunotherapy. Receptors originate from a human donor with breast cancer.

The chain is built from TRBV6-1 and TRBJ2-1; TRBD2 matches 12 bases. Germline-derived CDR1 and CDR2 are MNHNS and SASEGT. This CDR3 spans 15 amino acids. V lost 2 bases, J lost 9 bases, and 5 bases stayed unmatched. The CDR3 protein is CASSEWTSGEGEQFF. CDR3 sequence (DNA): TGTGCCAGCAGTGAATGGACTAGCGGGGAAGGTGAGCAGTTCTTC.

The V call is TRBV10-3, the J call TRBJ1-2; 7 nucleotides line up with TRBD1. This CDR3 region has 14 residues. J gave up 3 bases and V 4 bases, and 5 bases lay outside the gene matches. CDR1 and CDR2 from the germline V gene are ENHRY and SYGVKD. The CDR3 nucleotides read TGTGCCATCAGTGGGGGACAGACTTACTATGGCTACACCTTC. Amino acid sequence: CAISGGQTYYGYTF.

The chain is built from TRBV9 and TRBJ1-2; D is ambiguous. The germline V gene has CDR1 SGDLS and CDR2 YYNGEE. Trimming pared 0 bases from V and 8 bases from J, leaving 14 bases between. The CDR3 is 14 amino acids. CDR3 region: CASSVGGGMEGYTF. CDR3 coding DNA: TGTGCCAGCAGCGTAGGTGGCGGGATGGAGGGCTACACCTTC.

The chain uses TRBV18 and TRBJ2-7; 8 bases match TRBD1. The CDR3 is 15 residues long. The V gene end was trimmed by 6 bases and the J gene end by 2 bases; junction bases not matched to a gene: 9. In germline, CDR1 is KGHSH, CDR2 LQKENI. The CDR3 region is CASSRSTGDTYEQYF. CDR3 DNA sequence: TGTGCCAGCTCCCGCTCGACAGGGGATACCTACGAGCAGTACTTC.

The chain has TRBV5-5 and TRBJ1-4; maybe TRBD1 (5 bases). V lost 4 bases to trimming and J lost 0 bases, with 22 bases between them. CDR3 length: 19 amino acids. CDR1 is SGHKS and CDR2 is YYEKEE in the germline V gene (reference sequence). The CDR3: CASSGHLTGASATNEKLFF. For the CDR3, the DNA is TGTGCCAGCAGCGGCCATCTAACAGGTGCCTCAGCAACTAATGAAAAACTGTTTTTT. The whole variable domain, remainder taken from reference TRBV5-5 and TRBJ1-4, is DAGVTQSPTHLIKTRGQQVTLRCSPISGHKSVSWYQQVLGQGPQFIFQYYEKEERGRGNFPDRFSARQFPNYSSELNVNALLLGDSALYLCASSGHLTGASATNEKLFFGSGTQLSVL.

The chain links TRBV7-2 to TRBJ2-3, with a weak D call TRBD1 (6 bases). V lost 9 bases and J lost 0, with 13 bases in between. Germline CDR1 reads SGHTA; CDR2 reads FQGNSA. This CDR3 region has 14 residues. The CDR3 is CASHVGASTDTQYF. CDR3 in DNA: TGTGCCAGTCACGTGGGGGCTAGCACAGATACGCAGTATTTT.

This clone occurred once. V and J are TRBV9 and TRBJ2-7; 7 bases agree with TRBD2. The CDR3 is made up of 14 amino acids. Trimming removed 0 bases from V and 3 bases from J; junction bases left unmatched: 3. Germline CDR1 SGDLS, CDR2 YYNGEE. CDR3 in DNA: TGTGCCAGCAGCGTAGCCGGGGGGAACTACGAGCAGTACTTC. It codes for CASSVAGGNYEQYF.

Here the CDR3 reads CASAFSGRAYNEQFF. The CDR3 nucleotides are TGTGCTAGTGCCTTTAGCGGGAGGGCCTACAATGAGCAGTTCTTC. The chain has TRBV12-5 and TRBJ2-1; TRBD2 aligns across 11 bases. The CDR3 extends over 15 amino acids. V dropped 7 bases and J dropped 2; count of bases not matched to a gene: 4. In germline, CDR1 is LGHNT, CDR2 FRNRAP.